The clone carrying this T cell receptor (beta chain) was detected a few times. TCRdb processed the RT-PCR reads anew with MiXCR; each CDR3 protein has one entry. The sample holds around 470,000 distinct CDR3 sequences; approximately 7.8% are singletons and the top ten take about an eighth. These data come from a study of response to subunit inactivated influenza vaccine. Looked up from germline, CDR1 is SGHRS and CDR2 is YFSETQ. V was trimmed by 5 bases and J by 2 bases, leaving 13 bases between them. The CDR3 loop spans 14 amino acids. The TCR originated in a man aged 45-69 years who received an inactivated influenza vaccine. The chain combines TRBV5-1 with TRBJ1-1; possible D gene TRBD1, 6 bases. This specimen was PBMCs from blood, taken 23 months after vaccination. CDR3 nucleotides: TGCGCCAGCAGACAGGGCTATAGAAACACTGAAGCTTTCTTT. This translates into CASRQGYRNTEAFF.